Following are 16 T cell receptor beta chains from one sample sequenced in a study of T cells after yellow fever vaccination (dated by TCRdb to between 2018 and 2020). In the paper's terms, the treatment or condition label means: live attenuated yellow fever vaccine strain. The library was produced with 5' RACE. TCRdb lists the instrument as Illumina HiSeq 2500. Using fastp trimming at Q25 and MiXCR clonotype assembly, TCRdb reanalyzed the public sequencing data and kept in-frame beta chains. CDR3 protein sequences are deduplicated, and each keeps its most common genes and DNA. The sample data list about 74,000 distinct CDR3 sequences, and roughly 6.9% of these were observed just once. Of the sample, about 32% is held by the ten largest clones. The sample consisted of CD8+ T cells sorted from PBMCs, taken roughly 5 days after the first yellow fever vaccination. All receptors derive from a man aged 18 to 30 who received the YFV17D yellow fever vaccine.

This chain uses TRBV9 with TRBJ1-2, with D hard to call. In germline, CDR1 is SGDLS, CDR2 YYNGEE. The CDR3 consists of 15 residues. Trimming cost V 3 bases and J 3 bases, with 15 bases left between them. The CDR3 sequence is CASSAPGPTDYGYTF. The CDR3 DNA sequence: TGTGCCAGCAGCGCTCCGGGCCCAACGGACTATGGCTACACCTTC.

The chain has TRBV12-2 and TRBJ2-1; the table's D call, TRBD2, was not checked against the DNA. TRBV12-2 is tagged as a pseudogene. The CDR3 is made up of 17 amino acids. CDR3 sequence reads: CASRDSELGTRNNEQFF. The DNA for the CDR3 is TGTGCAAGTCGGGACAGCGAGCTGGGGACTAGGAATAATGAGCAGTTCTTC.

Concerning this clonotype: This may arise from a read error, as a much more abundant clone is one base away. This chain connects TRBV12-3 or TRBV12-4 to TRBJ2-5; D ambiguous. This CDR3 is 12 amino acids long. Trimming cost V 3 bases and J 8 bases, with 10 bases left between them. CDR3 DNA sequence: TGTGCCAGCAGTTTTACGGACGACACCCAGTACTTC. It yields the protein CASSFTDDTQYF.

This clonotype was detected a few times. The J gene is TRBJ1-2, the V gene TRBV20-1; 9 positions agree with TRBD1. Germline V gene lookup returns CDR1 DFQATT and CDR2 SNEGSKA (reference sequence). The CDR3 is 16 residues long. The trim removed 3 bases at V and 4 bases at J, leaving 12 bases unmatched. The CDR3 DNA sequence: TGCAGTGCTAGGCCGGGACAGGGTTTTGGGGCCTATGGCTACACCTTC. This codes for CSARPGQGFGAYGYTF.

Many counts were recorded for this clonotype. The rearrangement uses TRBV4-1 and TRBJ1-5; TRBD1 is a possible D gene (5 bases). The CDR3 extends over 15 amino acids. Trimming removed 0 bases at V and 2 bases at J, with 8 bases between. Germline loops: CDR1 MGHRA, CDR2 YSYEKL. The CDR3 DNA follows: TGCGCCAGCAGCCAAGAGTGGGGGGGCAATCAGCCCCAGCATTTT. This codes for CASSQEWGGNQPQHF.

Notes on this clonotype: A much larger clone lies one base from this, so it may be a read error. The rearrangement links TRBV7-9 to TRBJ2-1; D may match TRBD1 or TRBD2 (5 bases each). With 5 bases removed from V and 9 bases from J, the gap between germline ends came to 17 bases. The germline V gene encodes CDR1 SEHNR and CDR2 FQNEAQ (reference sequence). CDR3 length equals 14 residues. CDR3 bases: TGTGCCAGCAGCCGGAAGACAGAGGGCACTGAGCAGTTCTTC. Translated: CASSRKTEGTEQFF.

This clonotype has ten or more counts. The V call is TRBV6-5, the J call TRBJ2-1; 7 bases fit TRBD1. The CDR3 is 15 amino acids. With V trimmed by 4 bases and J by 1 base, 4 bases remained unmatched. Germline loops: CDR1 MNHEY, CDR2 SVGAGI. CDR3 coding DNA: TGTGCCAGCAGTTCCGGGACAGATTCCTACAATGAGCAGTTCTTC. Protein product: CASSSGTDSYNEQFF.

Ten or more counts support this clonotype. The rearrangement links TRBV5-1 to TRBJ2-1, with D possibly called TRBD1 or TRBD2 (5 bases each). Deletions cut 0 bases from V and 0 bases from J, with 10 bases between. Germline loops: CDR1 SGHRS, CDR2 YFSETQ. This CDR3 contains 16 residues. The CDR3 is CASSLEGRSSYNEQFF. The CDR3 DNA reads as TGCGCCAGCAGCTTGGAGGGACGGAGCTCCTACAATGAGCAGTTCTTC. The whole variable domain, filled in from reference TRBV5-1 and TRBJ2-1, reads KAGVTQTPRYLIKTRGQQVTLSCSPISGHRSVSWYQQTPGQGLQFLFEYFSETQRNKGNFPGRFSGRQFSNSRSEMNVSTLELGDSALYLCASSLEGRSSYNEQFFGPGTRLTVL.

This rearrangement joins TRBV6-1 to TRBJ2-7, with 8 bases identical to TRBD1. V shed 7 bases and J 3 bases; nucleotides not matched to a gene: 8. Germline V gene sequence: CDR1 MNHNS, CDR2 SASEGT. This CDR3 spans 14 amino acids. The CDR3 is CASNYGQGNYEQYV. CDR3 in DNA: TGTGCCAGCAACTACGGACAGGGCAACTACGAGCAGTACGTC.

This clonotype was seen a few times. The chain links TRBV12-3 or TRBV12-4 to TRBJ2-6, with D unresolved. V was clipped by 3 bases and J by 3 bases, with 9 bases between them. The CDR3 has 15 residues. For the CDR3, the DNA is TGTGCCAGCAGTTTTAGGGCTGATGGGGCCAACGTCCTGACTTTC. Its protein is CASSFRADGANVLTF.

Many counts were recorded for this clonotype. This rearrangement joins TRBV27 to TRBJ2-7; TRBD1 is a possible D gene (5 bases). The CDR3 has 13 amino acids. V gave up 1 base and J gave up 3 bases, with 7 bases separating them. Germline lookup yields CDR1 MNHEY and CDR2 SMNVEV (reference sequence). CDR3 region: CASSLYRNYEQYF. The CDR3 DNA sequence: TGTGCCAGCAGTTTATACAGGAACTACGAGCAGTACTTC.

This clonotype was counted between two and nine times. The V call is TRBV11-2, the J call TRBJ2-5, with D tentatively TRBD1 (6 bases). Trimming removed 5 bases from V and 5 bases from J, with 18 bases in between. CDR1 is SGHAT and CDR2 is FQNNGV in the germline V gene. The length of the CDR3 is 15 residues. In DNA form, the CDR3 reads TGTGCCAGCAGCCACTTGGTTGGGGGCAGTGAGACCCAGTACTTC. Protein: CASSHLVGGSETQYF.

This clonotype was observed many times. The rearrangement uses TRBV6-2 or TRBV6-3 and TRBJ2-7; D gene unclear. The germline V and J ends were trimmed by 10 bases and 5 bases, with 12 bases remaining between them. CDR3 size: 11 residues. Germline V lookup: CDR1 MNHEY, CDR2 SVGEGT. CDR3 loop: CATITGHEQYF. The CDR3 coding sequence is TGTGCCACCATTACCGGGCACGAGCAGTACTTC.

This clonotype was seen at least ten times. The chain couples TRBV7-6 to TRBJ2-3, with D unclear. CDR1 and CDR2 from the germline V gene are SGHVS and FNYEAQ. CDR3 length equals 16 residues. The V gene lost 2 bases and the J gene lost 0 bases, with 12 bases spanning the gap. The CDR3, as DNA: TGTGCCAGCAGCTTATTAGAAGACTCTAGCACAGATACGCAGTATTTT. Residues: CASSLLEDSSTDTQYF.

This clonotype has at least ten counts. The junction departs from germline at one end; a sequencing error may be responsible. The chain carries TRBV4-2 and TRBJ2-5, with a possible D match to TRBD2 (6 bases). This CDR3 comprises 17 residues. From germline, CDR1 is LGHNA and CDR2 YNFKEQ. The CDR3 nucleotides read TGTGCCAGCAGCCAAGATCGCGGTAGCGGCCCCGAAGAGTCCCAGTACTTC. Translated: CASSQDRGSGPEESQYF.

This clonotype was counted ten times or more. CDR3 loop: CASSSPGSADTQYF. DNA for the CDR3: TGTGCCAGCAGTTCACCGGGGAGTGCAGATACGCAGTATTTT. V usage is TRBV6-2 or TRBV6-3 and J usage is TRBJ2-3, with D possibly matching TRBD2 (5 bases). Germline V gives CDR1 MNHEY, CDR2 SVGEGT. V was cut by 4 bases and J by 4 bases, with 12 bases left in between. CDR3 length: 14 residues.